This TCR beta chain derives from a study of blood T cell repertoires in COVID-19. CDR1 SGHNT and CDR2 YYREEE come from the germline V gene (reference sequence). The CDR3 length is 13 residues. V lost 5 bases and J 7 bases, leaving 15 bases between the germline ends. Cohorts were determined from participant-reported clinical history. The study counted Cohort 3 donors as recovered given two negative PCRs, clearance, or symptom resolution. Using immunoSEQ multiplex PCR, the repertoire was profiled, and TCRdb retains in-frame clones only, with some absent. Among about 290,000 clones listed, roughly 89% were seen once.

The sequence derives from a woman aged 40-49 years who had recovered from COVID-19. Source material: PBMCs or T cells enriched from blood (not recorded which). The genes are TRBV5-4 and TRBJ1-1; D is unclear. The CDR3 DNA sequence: TGTGCCAGCAGTCACTCGTCCTACGGTGAAGCTTTCTTT. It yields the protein CASSHSSYGEAFF.